This passage covers 29 T cell receptor beta chains from one sample sequenced in a study of TIL therapy for anti-PD-1-resistant metastatic lung cancer. Sequencing used immunoSEQ v3. TCRdb's table, derived via immunoSEQ multiplex PCR, lists solely in-frame clones and lacks some. The repertoire consists of roughly 57,000 clones, with 80% to 90% occurring once and the leading ten covering about 2.8%. Noted time point: pre-treatment sample, taken before nivolumab and TIL therapy. The source was blood, collected at baseline. The receptors derive from a person aged 25-80 years with non-small cell lung cancer.

V usage is TRBV27 and J usage is TRBJ2-7; possible D gene TRBD1, 5 bases. Between the trimmed V and J ends, which lost 2 bases and 3 bases, there was a span of 11 bases. Germline CDR1 MNHEY, CDR2 SMNVEV (reference sequence). CDR3 length: 14 amino acids. CDR3 in amino acids: CASSLKTGDYEQYF. CDR3 DNA sequence: TGTGCCAGCAGTTTAAAAACAGGAGACTACGAGCAGTACTTC.

The chain employs TRBV9 and TRBJ2-1; 8 bases are a match to TRBD2. The CDR3 spans 14 residues. J gave up 8 bases and V 4 bases, and 8 bases lay outside the gene matches. From germline, CDR1 is SGDLS and CDR2 YYNGEE. The CDR3 sequence is CASSLATSADEQFF. In DNA form, the CDR3 reads TGTGCCAGCAGCTTAGCGACTAGCGCCGATGAGCAGTTCTTC.

The chain recombines TRBV4-1 with TRBJ2-5; 9 bases map to TRBD1. Trimming removed 1 base from V and 3 bases from J; junction bases left unmatched: 3. The germline V gene has CDR1 MGHRA and CDR2 YSYEKL. This CDR3 is built from 15 residues. This CDR3 is CASSQAGTGKETQYF. CDR3 nucleotides: TGCGCCAGCAGCCAAGCCGGGACAGGGAAAGAGACCCAGTACTTC.

The chain is built from TRBV5-6 and TRBJ2-5; 11 bases fit TRBD2. The V segment lost 3 bases and the J segment 1 base; nucleotides outside the gene matches: 5. CDR1 and CDR2 from the germline V gene are SGHDT and YYEEEE. The CDR3 sequence is 16 residues long. The CDR3 DNA reads TGTGCCAGCAGCTCTCGGACTAGCGGGTTCCAAGAGACCCAGTACTTC. This encodes CASSSRTSGFQETQYF.

This rearrangement joins TRBV5-1 to TRBJ2-3, with 10 bases matching TRBD1. V lost 2 bases, J lost 5 bases, and 5 bases stayed unmatched. Germline values: CDR1 SGHRS, CDR2 YFSETQ. This CDR3 has 15 residues. The chain's CDR3 is CASSLPGQGIDTQYF. In DNA, the CDR3 is TGCGCCAGCAGCTTACCGGGACAGGGGATAGATACGCAGTATTTT.

The genes are TRBV12-3 or TRBV12-4 and TRBJ1-2; D gene unclear. Trimming shortened V by 10 bases and J by 4 bases, and 16 bases separated the two germline ends. CDR3 length: 13 amino acids. The CDR3 DNA is TGTGCCACCAACGTTGGGATACTCTATGGCTACACCTTC. As protein: CATNVGILYGYTF.

V gene TRBV10-3 combines with J gene TRBJ1-6; 9 positions agree with TRBD1. This CDR3 is built from 17 residues. Germline CDR1 ENHRY, CDR2 SYGVKD. V lost 8 bases and J lost 2; bases outside the gene matches: 10. CDR3 nucleotide sequence: TGTGCCATCGGCGCTTCAACAGGGGGCCCCTATAATTCACCCCTCCACTTT. This encodes CAIGASTGGPYNSPLHF.

This clone has a handful of counts. The rearrangement joins TRBV3-1 (or the pseudogene TRBV3-2) to TRBJ1-2; D gene ambiguous. CDR1 is LGHDT, CDR2 YNNKEL, per germline (reference sequence). The CDR3 has 12 residues. Trimming cost V 5 bases and J 7 bases, with 11 bases left between them. This CDR3 is CASSRRDSGYTF. The CDR3 DNA sequence: TGTGCCAGCAGCAGAAGGGATTCTGGCTACACCTTC.

The chain recombines TRBV6-2 or TRBV6-3 with TRBJ2-5; the match to TRBD2 covers 11 bases. This CDR3 is 14 amino acids long. J was trimmed by 4 bases and V by 6 bases; bases with no gene match: 4. From germline, CDR1 is MNHEY and CDR2 SVGEGT. The CDR3 sequence: CASSPTSGAETQYF. DNA for the CDR3: TGTGCCAGCAGCCCGACTAGCGGGGCAGAGACCCAGTACTTC.

This chain joins TRBV7-2 and TRBJ1-2; 8 bases fit TRBD1. The junction had 4 bases not matched to a gene; V was cut back by 0 bases and J by 4 bases. The germline gives CDR1 SGHTA, CDR2 FQGNSA. This CDR3 is built from 15 residues. The CDR3 spells CASSLATGVGYGYTF. The CDR3 coding sequence is TGTGCCAGCAGCTTAGCGACAGGGGTTGGCTATGGCTACACCTTC.

The CDR3 region is CASSRGRGYEQYF. The CDR3 DNA sequence: TGTGCCAGTAGCAGGGGGAGGGGTTACGAGCAGTACTTC. The rearrangement joins TRBV19 to TRBJ2-7, with D perhaps TRBD1 or TRBD2 (7 bases each). Per germline, CDR1 LNHDA and CDR2 SQIVND (reference sequence). CDR3 length equals 13 residues. The V end was cut by 6 bases, the J end by 4 bases, with 13 bases between.

The chain is built from TRBV9 and TRBJ2-2; D is undetermined. Trimming stripped 3 bases from V and 4 bases from J, with 7 bases between. This CDR3 spans 13 amino acids. The germline V gene encodes CDR1 SGDLS and CDR2 YYNGEE. The CDR3 sequence: CASSEDGTGELFF. The DNA of the CDR3 is TGTGCCAGCAGCGAGGACGGCACCGGGGAGCTGTTTTTT.

This chain joins TRBV24-1 and TRBJ1-2; 8 bases agree with TRBD1. Per germline, CDR1 KGHDR and CDR2 SFDVKD. This CDR3 is 15 amino acids long. Trimming at V came to 4 bases and at J to 4 bases, leaving 7 bases not matched to a gene. Written as DNA, the CDR3 is TGTGCCACCAGTGACCAAGGACAGGGAGCCTATGGCTACACCTTC. Translating gives CATSDQGQGAYGYTF.

This clone was recorded a few times. The chain recombines TRBV28 with TRBJ1-1; D might be TRBD1 (6 bases). The germline CDR1 and CDR2 sequences are MDHEN and SYDVKM. The V and J ends lost 3 bases and 11 bases respectively, with 22 bases between them. This CDR3 has 15 residues. CDR3 amino acids: CASSFGGTQRLGAFF. The CDR3 bases are TGTGCCAGCAGTTTCGGGGGGACACAAAGACTAGGGGCTTTCTTT.

This rearrangement joins TRBV19 to TRBJ1-4; TRBD1 is a possible D gene (5 bases). V was cut by 6 bases and J by 7 bases, with 9 bases left in between. Germline loops: CDR1 LNHDA, CDR2 SQIVND (reference sequence). This CDR3 is built from 12 residues. CDR3 in amino acids: CASRGTFEKLFF. The DNA of the CDR3 is TGTGCCAGTAGAGGGACTTTTGAAAAACTGTTTTTT.

This chain connects TRBV7-2 to TRBJ2-7; D is possibly TRBD1 (6 bases). This CDR3 contains 15 residues. The V end lost 4 bases, the J end lost 2 bases, and 15 bases lay between the germline ends. In germline, CDR1 is SGHTA, CDR2 FQGNSA. This CDR3 is CASSSIRTATYEQYF. The CDR3 DNA follows: TGTGCCAGCAGCTCAATACGGACAGCTACCTACGAGCAGTACTTC.

This sequence joins TRBV5-5 and TRBJ2-7; D perhaps matches TRBD1 (5 bases). Germline V gives CDR1 SGHKS, CDR2 YYEKEE (reference sequence). This CDR3 has 15 residues. Trimming removed 0 bases at V and 3 bases at J, with 13 bases between. The CDR3 DNA reads TGTGCCAGCAGCTTGGTTCAGGACACCTTCTACGAGCAGTACTTC. It specifies CASSLVQDTFYEQYF.

J is TRBJ1-6 and V is TRBV19; the match to TRBD1 covers 8 bases. The trim removed 11 bases at V and 10 bases at J, leaving 10 bases unmatched. The germline V gene encodes CDR1 LNHDA and CDR2 SQIVND (reference sequence). The length of the CDR3 is 13 residues. The DNA for the CDR3 is TGTGCCTCAAACCCAGGGGGCAGGTCACCCCTCCACTTT. Translating it yields CASNPGGRSPLHF.

The chain employs TRBV28 and TRBJ2-6; possibly TRBD1 for D (5 bases). This CDR3 has 15 amino acids. CDR1 and CDR2 from the germline V gene are MDHEN and SYDVKM. Trimming removed 6 bases from V and 0 bases from J, with 9 bases in between. Here the CDR3 reads CASSQGFSGANVLTF. The CDR3 DNA sequence: TGTGCCAGCAGCCAGGGTTTCTCTGGGGCCAACGTCCTGACTTTC.

The genes are TRBV7-2 and TRBJ2-2; D call uncertain. The germline gives CDR1 SGHTA, CDR2 FQGNSA. The CDR3 is 13 residues long. The V and J ends lost 2 bases and 6 bases respectively, with 7 bases between them. In DNA, the CDR3 is TGTGCCAGCAGCTTACAGTATCCCGGGGAGCTGTTTTTT. Protein sequence: CASSLQYPGELFF. Full variable domain (outside the CDR3, taken from reference TRBV7-2 and TRBJ2-2): GAGVSQSPSNKVTEKGKDVELRCDPISGHTALYWYRQSLGQGLEFLIYFQGNSAPDKSGLPSDRFSAERTGGSVSTLTIQRTQQEDSAVYLCASSLQYPGELFFGEGSRLTVL.

The chain couples TRBV7-9 to TRBJ1-1; TRBD1 aligns across 7 bases. J was trimmed by 4 bases and V by 5 bases; bases with no gene match: 13. This CDR3 contains 16 residues. CDR1 is SEHNR, CDR2 FQNEAQ, per germline (reference sequence). CDR3 DNA sequence: TGTGCCAGCAGCCGGGGGACAGCCGATTTGGGCACTGAAGCTTTCTTT. As protein: CASSRGTADLGTEAFF.

The V call is TRBV14, the J call TRBJ2-2; no reliable D call. The CDR3 covers 12 residues. With 6 bases removed from V and 5 bases from J, the gap between germline ends came to 7 bases. Germline V CDR1 and CDR2: SGHDN, FVKESK. In DNA, the CDR3 is TGTGCCAGCAGTCTATGGACCGGGGAGCTGTTTTTT. Protein: CASSLWTGELFF.

By share, this clone ranks as medium-sized. Written as DNA, the CDR3 is TGTGCCAGCAGCCTCGGGGGGTTGAGCAATCAGCCCCAGCATTTT. Protein sequence: CASSLGGLSNQPQHF. The gene calls are TRBV7-2 and TRBJ1-5; weak D call: TRBD1 (5 bases). The CDR3 totals 15 residues. The V gene's germline CDR1 is SGHTA and CDR2 FQGNSA. V lost 5 bases and J lost 1, with 12 bases in between.

The V and J genes are TRBV30 and TRBJ2-1, with 10 bases fitting TRBD1. J gave up 9 bases and V 5 bases, and 4 bases lay outside the gene matches. The CDR3 is made up of 12 amino acids. The V gene's germline CDR1 is GTSNPN and CDR2 SVGIG (reference sequence). The CDR3 sequence: CAWDRGRTEQFF. The CDR3 DNA is TGTGCCTGGGACAGGGGGCGCACTGAGCAGTTCTTC.

As DNA, the CDR3 is TGTGCCAGCAGCTTGGATATCGGTCGGGAGCAGTACTTC. This codes for CASSLDIGREQYF. This chain connects TRBV5-6 to TRBJ2-7; the D is unclear. From germline, CDR1 is SGHDT and CDR2 YYEEEE. This CDR3 region has 13 residues. V lost 0 bases and J 7 bases, leaving 11 bases between the germline ends. Combining the CDR3 with reference TRBV5-6 and TRBJ2-7 gives the whole variable domain DAGVTQSPTHLIKTRGQQVTLRCSPKSGHDTVSWYQQALGQGPQFIFQYYEEEERQRGNFPDRFSGHQFPNYSSELNVNALLLGDSALYLCASSLDIGREQYFGPGTRLTVT.

The chain combines TRBV11-1 with TRBJ2-7; D call uncertain. V was shortened by 3 bases and J by 1 base, with 7 bases between the two germline ends. The CDR3 consists of 13 residues. Germline-derived CDR1 and CDR2 are SGHAT and FQDESV (reference sequence). The CDR3 nucleotides are TGTGCCAGCAGCTTCTCGGGTTCCTACGAGCAGTACTTC. This sequence encodes CASSFSGSYEQYF.

The genes are TRBV7-2 and TRBJ2-2; no clear D gene. This CDR3 comprises 14 residues. Germline assignment: CDR1 SGHTA and CDR2 FQGNSA. Trimming removed 5 bases at V and 5 bases at J, with 12 bases between. CDR3 nucleotide sequence: TGTGCCAGCAGCCCGCCCGGGCAGACCGGGGAGCTGTTTTTT. Protein sequence: CASSPPGQTGELFF.

The rearrangement joins TRBV6-5 to TRBJ1-5, with 8 bases fitting TRBD1. V lost 7 bases, J lost 2 bases, and 4 bases stayed unmatched. CDR1 is MNHEY and CDR2 is SVGAGI in the germline V gene. The CDR3 runs 14 residues. CDR3 bases: TGTGCCAGCAATACAGGGGGTGGCAATCAGCCCCAGCATTTT. It specifies CASNTGGGNQPQHF.

The chain couples TRBV7-9 to TRBJ2-1; D is possibly TRBD2 (6 bases). Per germline, CDR1 SEHNR and CDR2 FQNEAQ (reference sequence). The CDR3 length is 17 residues. V was trimmed by 2 bases and J by 0 bases, leaving 14 bases between them. This chain's CDR3 is CASSLFVAVSSYNEQFF. In DNA, the CDR3 is TGTGCCAGCAGCTTATTCGTAGCGGTGAGCTCCTACAATGAGCAGTTCTTC. Full variable domain (rest looked up from reference TRBV7-9 and TRBJ2-1): DTGVSQNPRHKITKRGQNVTFRCDPISEHNRLYWYRQTLGQGPEFLTYFQNEAQLEKSRLLSDRFSAERPKGSFSTLEIQRTEQGDSAMYLCASSLFVAVSSYNEQFFGPGTRLTVL.